These 29 T cell receptor beta chains share one sample of origin, sequenced in a study of shared clonotypes between healthy human individuals. Libraries were prepared by immunoSEQ multiplex PCR; TCRdb keeps only in-frame clonotypes and omits some of them. The table lists 400,000 to 550,000 clones, around 79% of them singletons, with about an eighth in the top ten. The source material was PBMCs. All receptors derive from a woman aged 40 to 50 in good health. Some clones in this sample may be carry-over from other donors' samples.

This clone was found once. V usage is TRBV25-1 and J usage is TRBJ2-1, with 10 bases identical to TRBD2. The CDR3 spans 15 residues. The germline V gene encodes CDR1 MGHDK and CDR2 SYGVNS. V was clipped by 6 bases and J by 5 bases; unmatched bases: 7. The CDR3 spells CASRAAGGPNNEQFF. The DNA for the CDR3 is TGTGCCAGCAGAGCAGCGGGAGGGCCTAACAATGAGCAGTTCTTC.

This chain uses TRBV11-2 with TRBJ2-1; 12 bases are a match to TRBD2. This CDR3 is built from 15 residues. V shed 4 bases and J 8 bases; nucleotides not matched to a gene: 6. Germline values: CDR1 SGHAT, CDR2 FQNNGV. The CDR3 region is CASSSRLAGVHEQFF. The CDR3 DNA is TGTGCCAGCAGCTCTCGACTAGCGGGAGTTCATGAGCAGTTCTTC.

This chain's CDR3 is CASGGVAGEDTQYF. DNA of the CDR3: TGTGCCAGCGGGGGGGTAGCGGGAGAAGATACGCAGTATTTT. The chain combines TRBV2 with TRBJ2-3; 9 nucleotides match TRBD2. Trimming removed 8 bases from V and 5 bases from J; junction bases left unmatched: 8. The germline V gene has CDR1 SNHLY and CDR2 FYNNEI. The CDR3 contains 14 residues.

The genes are TRBV29-1 and TRBJ1-1, with D unresolved. Germline CDR1 is SQVTM and CDR2 is ANQGSEA. V dropped 8 bases and J dropped 2 bases, with 15 bases sitting between them. This CDR3 contains 13 residues. CDR3 residues: CSCRLRGNTEAFF. CDR3 in DNA: TGCAGCTGTCGACTCCGGGGAAACACTGAAGCTTTCTTT.

This clone was observed a few times. The V call is TRBV11-2, the J call TRBJ2-1, with D hard to call. CDR1 and CDR2 (germline): SGHAT, FQNNGV. V was clipped by 0 bases and J by 8 bases, with 8 bases between them. The CDR3 has 13 amino acids. CDR3 in amino acids: CASSLDHLDEQFF. The CDR3 nucleotides read TGTGCCAGCAGCTTAGATCACCTCGATGAGCAGTTCTTC.

The genes are TRBV10-3 and TRBJ2-2; 8 positions agree with TRBD2. The junction had 5 bases not matched to a gene; V was cut back by 4 bases and J by 4 bases. Germline V gene lookup returns CDR1 ENHRY and CDR2 SYGVKD. The CDR3 totals 15 residues. For the CDR3, the DNA is TGTGCCATCAGTGCCCCCACTAGCGGCACCGGGGAGCTGTTTTTT. Its translation is CAISAPTSGTGELFF.

The CDR3 spells CASSLNGQGVEKLFF. The CDR3 coding sequence is TGTGCCAGCAGCTTAAATGGACAGGGGGTGGAAAAACTGTTTTTT. J is TRBJ1-4 and V is TRBV7-3; 10 bases agree with TRBD1. The CDR3 contains 15 residues. J gave up 8 bases and V 1 base, and 4 bases lay outside the gene matches. Looked up from germline, CDR1 is SGHTA and CDR2 is FQGTGA. Supplemented by reference TRBV7-3 and TRBJ1-4, the full variable domain reads GAGVSQTPSNKVTEKGKYVELRCDPISGHTALYWYRQSLGQGPEFLIYFQGTGAADDSGLPNDRFFAVRPEGSVSTLKIQRTERGDSAVYLCASSLNGQGVEKLFFGSGTQLSVL.

The chain recombines TRBV28 with TRBJ2-7, with 7 nucleotides matching TRBD1. This CDR3 region has 15 residues. Trimming took 6 bases from V and 4 from J; bases not matched to a gene: 12. In germline, CDR1 is MDHEN, CDR2 SYDVKM. CDR3 loop: CASSPTTGVRYEQYF. The CDR3 DNA follows: TGTGCCAGCAGCCCAACTACAGGGGTCAGGTACGAGCAGTACTTC.

Concerning this clone: It differs at one base from a far larger clone, so likely a read error. The rearrangement uses TRBV7-9 and TRBJ2-5; no definite D call. The CDR3 totals 12 residues. From germline, CDR1 is SEHNR and CDR2 FQNEAQ (reference sequence). CDR3 in DNA: TGTGCCAGCAGCTTAGCGATCGAGACCCAGCACTTC. It translates to CASSLAIETQHF.

V gene TRBV28 combines with J gene TRBJ2-7, with 8 bases identical to TRBD1. The CDR3 consists of 14 residues. The ends lost 4 bases at V and 5 bases at J; junction bases unmatched: 7. Germline V gene lookup returns CDR1 MDHEN and CDR2 SYDVKM. The CDR3 loop reads CASSSTGVENEQYF. The CDR3 region has the DNA TGTGCCAGCAGTTCGACAGGGGTCGAAAACGAGCAGTACTTC.

The gene calls are TRBV6-5 and TRBJ1-6; D possibly corresponds to TRBD1 (5 bases). CDR1 and CDR2 from the germline V gene are MNHEY and SVGAGI. V lost 7 bases and J lost 4, with 14 bases in between. The CDR3 covers 15 residues. CDR3 nucleotides: TGTGCCAGCACCTCCGCGGGGGGTTATAATTCACCCCTCCACTTT. This encodes CASTSAGGYNSPLHF.

This rearrangement joins TRBV6-1 to TRBJ2-7, with 9 bases aligning to TRBD1. Trimming at V came to 7 bases and at J to 5 bases, leaving 9 bases not matched to a gene. The CDR3 covers 14 residues. Germline loops: CDR1 MNHNS, CDR2 SASEGT. DNA of the CDR3: TGTGCCAGCAATAACCGGGACAGGGTCAACGAGCAGTACTTC. Translated: CASNNRDRVNEQYF.

This clone has only a few counts. The V and J genes are TRBV11-2 and TRBJ2-1, with 7 bases identical to TRBD2. The CDR3 runs 14 residues. In germline, CDR1 is SGHAT, CDR2 FQNNGV. After removal of 3 bases from V and 8 bases from J, the junction contained 7 bases not matched to a gene. CDR3 amino acids: CASSLGVAGDEQFF. DNA for the CDR3: TGTGCCAGCAGCTTGGGAGTAGCGGGTGATGAGCAGTTCTTC.

This chain links TRBV7-2 with TRBJ2-5, with 8 nucleotides matching TRBD2. This CDR3 spans 15 amino acids. After removal of 5 bases from V and 5 bases from J, the junction contained 10 bases not matched to a gene. CDR1 is SGHTA and CDR2 is FQGNSA in the germline V gene. CDR3 region: CASSPQSGSGETQYF. CDR3 in DNA: TGTGCCAGCAGCCCACAGAGCGGGAGTGGTGAGACCCAGTACTTC.

This clone was detected a few times. The gene calls are TRBV7-9 and TRBJ2-1; D not certain. The germline CDR1 and CDR2 sequences are SEHNR and FQNEAQ (reference sequence). The CDR3 has 13 residues. V lost 5 bases and J lost 1, with 6 bases in between. The CDR3 is CASSARSYNEQFF. CDR3 in DNA: TGTGCCAGCAGCGCCCGTTCCTACAATGAGCAGTTCTTC.

Comments on this clone: At one of its ends the junction is not consistent with the germline gene, which may arise from a read error. This chain links TRBV4-1 with TRBJ1-5, with 12 bases lining up with TRBD1. CDR1 MGHRA and CDR2 YSYEKL come from the germline V gene. The CDR3 contains 15 residues. CDR3 sequence reads: CASSQGTGGNQPQHF. The CDR3 DNA follows: TGCGCCAGCAGCCAGGGGACAGGGGGCAACCAGCCCCAGCATTTT.

A remark on this clone: A much larger clone lies one base from this, so it may be a read error. This sequence joins TRBV5-6 and TRBJ1-1, with D hard to call. Germline V gene lookup returns CDR1 SGHDT and CDR2 YYEEEE. Trimming stripped 1 base from V and 2 bases from J, with 0 bases between. This CDR3 region has 11 residues. Here the CDR3 DNA reads TGTGCCAGCAGCTTGAACACTGAAGCTTTCTTT. It codes for CASSLNTEAFF.

The V and J genes are TRBV2 and TRBJ2-1, with TRBD1 identical over 9 bases. Unmatched junction bases numbered 10, after V lost 4 bases and J lost 6 bases. Germline lookup yields CDR1 SNHLY and CDR2 FYNNEI. The length of the CDR3 is 16 residues. CDR3 region: CASSGGPGQGGNEQFF. CDR3 nucleotide sequence: TGTGCCAGCAGTGGAGGTCCGGGACAGGGTGGCAATGAGCAGTTCTTC. Filled out from reference TRBV2 and TRBJ2-1, the complete variable domain reads EPEVTQTPSHQVTQMGQEVILRCVPISNHLYFYWYRQILGQKVEFLVSFYNNEISEKSEIFDDQFSVERPDGSNFTLKIRSTKLEDSAMYFCASSGGPGQGGNEQFFGPGTRLTVL.

About this clone: A junction boundary mismatches the germline segment, possibly from a read error. This chain joins TRBV7-2 and TRBJ2-2; 7 bases fit TRBD1. Germline-derived CDR1 and CDR2 are SGHTA and FQGNSA. The CDR3 is made up of 14 amino acids. The CDR3 bases are TGTGCCAGCAGCTCGGGGACAGTCACCGCGGAGCTGTTTTTT. Encoded protein: CASSSGTVTAELFF.

The chain combines TRBV14 with TRBJ2-1, with 13 bases matching TRBD2. The CDR3 is 19 residues long. Germline-derived CDR1 and CDR2 are SGHDN and FVKESK. The J segment lost 4 bases and the V segment lost 7 bases, leaving 16 bases of the junction unmatched. CDR3 DNA: TGTGCCAGCAACCGACCGGGACTAGCGGGACCCCGCCCTTACAATGAGCAGTTCTTC. Encoded protein: CASNRPGLAGPRPYNEQFF. Complete variable domain (other parts from reference TRBV14 and TRBJ2-1): EAGVTQFPSHSVIEKGQTVTLRCDPISGHDNLYWYRRVMGKEIKFLLHFVKESKQDESGMPNNRFLAERTGGTYSTLKVQPAELEDSGVYFCASNRPGLAGPRPYNEQFFGPGTRLTVL.

The sample holds a few counts of this clone. V usage is TRBV7-2 and J usage is TRBJ1-2; 7 bases agree with TRBD1. V lost 5 bases and J lost 6; bases outside the gene matches: 6. This CDR3 spans 13 amino acids. Germline V gives CDR1 SGHTA, CDR2 FQGNSA. DNA for the CDR3: TGTGCCAGCAGCCAACAGGGGACTGATGGCTACACCTTC. Its protein is CASSQQGTDGYTF. Using reference TRBV7-2 and TRBJ1-2 for the parts outside the CDR3, the full variable domain is GAGVSQSPSNKVTEKGKDVELRCDPISGHTALYWYRQSLGQGLEFLIYFQGNSAPDKSGLPSDRFSAERTGGSVSTLTIQRTQQEDSAVYLCASSQQGTDGYTFGSGTRLTVV.

J is TRBJ1-1 and V is TRBV15; no firm D call. CDR1 LNHNV and CDR2 YYDKDF come from the germline V gene (reference sequence). CDR3 length: 14 amino acids. Trimming shortened V by 0 bases and J by 0 bases, and 5 bases separated the two germline ends. The CDR3 nucleotides are TGTGCCACCAGCAGAGATGTGTTGAACACTGAAGCTTTCTTT. Its protein is CATSRDVLNTEAFF.

The rearrangement links TRBV7-3 to TRBJ2-1; the D gene could be TRBD1 or TRBD2 (5 bases each). Trimming cost V 4 bases and J 4 bases, with 14 bases left between them. The germline gives CDR1 SGHTA, CDR2 FQGTGA. This CDR3 is built from 15 residues. CDR3 nucleotide sequence: TGTGCCAGCAGCTCTGAGGGGCAAGCATACAATGAGCAGTTCTTC. Translation gives CASSSEGQAYNEQFF.

This clone appeared once. The chain links TRBV18 to TRBJ1-1; no definite D call. Germline lookup yields CDR1 KGHSH and CDR2 LQKENI. The ends were cut back, 3 bases at V and 0 bases at J, with 11 bases in the middle. The CDR3 length is 15 residues. The CDR3 reads CASSPSVAVNTEAFF. The CDR3 DNA is TGTGCCAGCTCACCCTCGGTCGCTGTGAACACTGAAGCTTTCTTT.

This clone came up a few times. The chain has TRBV7-6 and TRBJ2-3, with D unresolved. CDR3 length: 15 amino acids. Germline V gene data show CDR1 as SGHVS and CDR2 as FNYEAQ. Trimming took off 1 base at V and 0 bases at J, with 8 bases between the two ends. The CDR3 loop reads CASSLGVRSTDTQYF. In DNA form, the CDR3 reads TGTGCCAGCAGCTTAGGGGTCAGGAGCACAGATACGCAGTATTTT.

The chain couples TRBV11-2 to TRBJ2-6; TRBD2 matches 9 bases. The CDR3 is 17 residues long. The germline V gene has CDR1 SGHAT and CDR2 FQNNGV. With V trimmed by 1 base and J by 1 base, 2 bases remained unmatched. The CDR3 loop is CASSLGAGGSGANVLTF. CDR3 coding DNA: TGTGCCAGCAGCTTAGGGGCGGGAGGGTCTGGGGCCAACGTCCTGACTTTC.

The chain couples TRBV7-9 to TRBJ1-4; 7 bases map to TRBD1. CDR1 is SEHNR, CDR2 FQNEAQ, per germline (reference sequence). V lost 5 bases and J lost 5; bases outside the gene matches: 8. The CDR3 extends over 15 amino acids. The CDR3: CASSETGTANEKLFF. The DNA for the CDR3 is TGTGCCAGCAGCGAGACCGGGACAGCGAATGAAAAACTGTTTTTT.

This chain joins TRBV7-2 and TRBJ1-3, with 8 bases that match TRBD1. CDR1 is SGHTA and CDR2 is FQGNSA in the germline V gene. This CDR3 region has 16 residues. J gave up 3 bases and V 5 bases, and 9 bases lay outside the gene matches. The CDR3 here is CASSPGRTGLGNTIYF. The CDR3 bases are TGTGCCAGCAGCCCGGGTAGGACAGGGCTTGGAAACACCATATATTTT.

This rearrangement joins TRBV7-9 to TRBJ1-3, with D hard to call. Germline CDR1 SEHNR, CDR2 FQNEAQ (reference sequence). CDR3 length equals 13 residues. V lost 3 bases and J lost 4, with 7 bases in between. This CDR3 is CASSFMRGNTIYF. In DNA form, the CDR3 reads TGTGCCAGCAGCTTTATGCGCGGAAACACCATATATTTT.